The 23 T cell receptor beta chains below were found in one sample sequenced in a study of identifying expanded T cells in peripheral blood. The protocol was immunoSEQ multiplex PCR, while the TCRdb copy is restricted to in-frame clones and leaves out a portion. The repertoire consists of under 130,000 clones, with approximately 90% occurring once and the leading ten covering 16%. Sequencing was carried out using blood. Receptor source: a person aged 18 to 70 in good health.

The rearrangement uses TRBV18 and TRBJ1-2; D ambiguous. The CDR3 contains 14 residues. Germline V gene data show CDR1 as KGHSH and CDR2 as LQKENI. Trimming removed 3 bases at V and 3 bases at J, with 11 bases between. CDR3 loop: CASSPASRDYGYTF. CDR3 DNA: TGTGCCAGCTCACCGGCCAGTCGGGACTATGGCTACACCTTC.

The chain employs TRBV21-1 and TRBJ2-4; the table names TRBD2, a call not compared with the DNA. TRBV21-1 is annotated as a pseudogene. The CDR3 has 19 amino acids. The CDR3 spells CASSKAQPETRRTKNIQYF. DNA of the CDR3: TGTGCCAGCAGCAAAGCCCAGCCGGAGACACGGAGGACCAAAAACATTCAGTACTTC.

V and J are TRBV10-2 and TRBJ1-1; tentatively, D is TRBD1 (5 bases). There are 14 residues in the CDR3. The ends were cut back, 2 bases at V and 4 bases at J, with 11 bases in the middle. Germline CDR1 and CDR2: WSHSY and SAAADI. The CDR3 DNA reads as TGCGCCAGCAGTGAGGGCAGGGAGGGCACTGAAGCTTTCTTT. Translated, it gives CASSEGREGTEAFF.

V usage is TRBV5-1 and J usage is TRBJ2-5; TRBD2 matches at 9 bases. The CDR3 extends over 14 amino acids. Germline trimming cut 3 bases from V and 7 bases from J; bases unmatched to any gene: 7. CDR1 SGHRS and CDR2 YFSETQ come from the germline V gene. The CDR3 is CASSSGLAPGTQYF. DNA for the CDR3: TGCGCCAGCAGCTCGGGACTAGCCCCGGGGACCCAGTACTTC.

The rearrangement links TRBV5-1 to TRBJ2-1; 9 nucleotides agree with TRBD2. CDR3 size: 16 residues. The V gene's germline CDR1 is SGHRS and CDR2 YFSETQ. V trimming: 4 bases; J trimming: 0 bases; junction bases outside the gene matches: 5. CDR3 bases: TGCGCCAGCAGCCCGAGGGGACTAGCCTCCTACAATGAGCAGTTCTTC. This gives the protein CASSPRGLASYNEQFF.

The chain links TRBV10-3 to TRBJ1-6; a weak D match, TRBD1 (5 bases). V lost 4 bases to trimming and J lost 10 bases, with 17 bases between them. The V gene's germline CDR1 is ENHRY and CDR2 SYGVKD. The CDR3 loop spans 15 amino acids. The CDR3 region has the DNA TGTGCCATCAGTGTCCAGACGCCAGGGAGCTCACCCCTCCACTTT. As protein: CAISVQTPGSSPLHF.

In its sample, this clone was seen a few times. The rearrangement links TRBV7-2 to TRBJ1-5, with 10 bases aligning to TRBD1. The V and J ends lost 1 base and 3 bases, in that order; junction bases with no gene match: 3. Germline V gene data show CDR1 as SGHTA and CDR2 as FQGNSA. There are 16 residues in the CDR3. The CDR3 DNA follows: TGTGCCAGCAGCTTAGTGGGGACAGGGGTCAATCAGCCCCAGCATTTT. Its protein product is CASSLVGTGVNQPQHF. Using reference TRBV7-2 and TRBJ1-5 for the parts outside the CDR3, the full variable domain is GAGVSQSPSNKVTEKGKDVELRCDPISGHTALYWYRQSLGQGLEFLIYFQGNSAPDKSGLPSDRFSAERTGGSVSTLTIQRTQQEDSAVYLCASSLVGTGVNQPQHFGDGTRLSIL.

This chain uses TRBV4-3 with TRBJ2-7; perhaps TRBD2 as D (5 bases). The CDR3 spans 14 residues. With 4 bases removed from V and 0 bases from J, the gap between germline ends came to 10 bases. Germline CDR1 is LGHNA and CDR2 is YSLEER. CDR3: CASSPAGFSYEQYF. The DNA for the CDR3 is TGCGCCAGCAGCCCGGCGGGCTTCTCCTACGAGCAGTACTTC.

A word on this clone: The same CDR3 can be traced to other DNA sequences in this sample. The chain joins TRBV5-6 to TRBJ2-5; 7 nucleotides match TRBD2. The V gene end was trimmed by 3 bases and the J gene end by 1 base; junction bases not matched to a gene: 0. The CDR3 contains 13 residues. Germline loops: CDR1 SGHDT, CDR2 YYEEEE. This chain's CDR3 is CASSSGGQETQYF. The DNA for the CDR3 is TGTGCCAGCAGCTCGGGGGGCCAAGAGACCCAGTACTTC.

This clone has more than one count but fewer than ten. The chain joins TRBV6-5 to TRBJ1-2, with a possible D match to TRBD1 (6 bases). V was shortened by 3 bases and J by 7 bases, with 18 bases between the two germline ends. CDR3 length equals 15 residues. Germline assignment: CDR1 MNHEY and CDR2 SVGAGI. CDR3 residues: CASSYSGGEDLGYTF. For the CDR3, the DNA is TGTGCCAGCAGTTATTCCGGGGGCGAAGATCTTGGCTACACCTTC.

This chain connects TRBV5-1 to TRBJ2-3; a possible D gene is TRBD2 (7 bases). The CDR3 runs 14 residues. Trimming left V 2 bases short and J 5 bases short, with 12 bases between. Germline lookup yields CDR1 SGHRS and CDR2 YFSETQ. DNA for the CDR3: TGCGCCAGCAGCTTATCGGGGGGCCAAGATACGCAGTATTTT. As protein: CASSLSGGQDTQYF.

The chain has TRBV11-2 and TRBJ2-1, with D tentatively TRBD1 (5 bases). V lost 0 bases and J 4 bases, leaving 19 bases between the germline ends. This CDR3 has 18 amino acids. The germline V gene has CDR1 SGHAT and CDR2 FQNNGV. The CDR3 here is CASSLDQLRASLYNEQFF. The DNA for the CDR3 is TGTGCCAGCAGCTTAGATCAGCTCAGGGCCTCCTTATACAATGAGCAGTTCTTC.

A note on this clone: At one end the junction does not follow the germline gene, possibly because of a read error. This chain connects TRBV28 to TRBJ1-1, with D hard to call. Germline CDR1 MDHEN, CDR2 SYDVKM. The CDR3 contains 12 residues. CDR3: CASSADDTEAFF. CDR3 sequence (DNA): TGTGCCAGCAGTGCGGATGACACAGAAGCTTTCTTT.

The chain has TRBV19 and TRBJ2-1; 11 nucleotides match TRBD2. With 4 bases clipped from V and 3 bases from J, the junction kept 8 bases outside the gene matches. This CDR3 is 17 amino acids long. In germline, CDR1 is LNHDA, CDR2 SQIVND (reference sequence). This chain's CDR3 is CASSRSGTSGGYNEQFF. The CDR3 DNA is TGTGCCAGTAGTAGATCCGGGACTAGCGGCGGCTACAATGAGCAGTTCTTC.

This chain uses TRBV7-9 with TRBJ2-7; D is tentatively TRBD1 or TRBD2 (7 bases each). Between the trimmed V and J ends, which lost 5 bases and 0 bases, there was a span of 14 bases. Germline V gene sequence: CDR1 SEHNR, CDR2 FQNEAQ (reference sequence). The CDR3 has 15 residues. This CDR3 is CASSPGGTVSYEQYF. CDR3 DNA sequence: TGTGCCAGCAGCCCCGGGGGGACAGTCTCCTACGAGCAGTACTTC.

This rearrangement joins TRBV6-1 to TRBJ2-7; D is possibly TRBD1 or TRBD2 (6 bases each). From germline, CDR1 is MNHNS and CDR2 SASEGT. This CDR3 has 12 amino acids. Trimming cost V 2 bases and J 10 bases, with 12 bases left between them. CDR3 bases: TGTGCCAGCAGTGAAATGAAGGGGGGTCAGTACTTC. Its translation: CASSEMKGGQYF.

This chain connects TRBV7-9 to TRBJ1-2; D is uncertain. CDR3 length: 19 amino acids. V lost 5 bases and J 0 bases, leaving 25 bases between the germline ends. CDR1 SEHNR and CDR2 FQNEAQ come from the germline V gene (reference sequence). The CDR3 region is CASSPRTTFKSSSNYGYTF. CDR3 DNA: TGTGCCAGCAGCCCCCGGACCACCTTTAAGTCATCATCTAACTATGGCTACACCTTC.

The chain combines TRBV13 with TRBJ2-1; unclear D gene. Looked up from germline, CDR1 is PRHDT and CDR2 is FYEKMQ (reference sequence). V was shortened by 5 bases and J by 7 bases, with 9 bases between the two germline ends. CDR3 size: 12 residues. This CDR3 reads CASSLIGNEQFF. DNA of the CDR3: TGTGCCAGCAGCCTAATCGGGAATGAGCAGTTCTTC.

The J gene is TRBJ2-7, the V gene TRBV6-1; D assignment may be TRBD1 or TRBD2 (5 bases each). The CDR3 loop spans 15 amino acids. CDR1 is MNHNS and CDR2 is SASEGT in the germline V gene. Deletions cut 2 bases from V and 0 bases from J, with 11 bases between. For the CDR3, the DNA is TGTGCCAGCAGTGAAACCCCAGGGAGCTCCTACGAGCAGTACTTC. Encoded protein: CASSETPGSSYEQYF.

DNA for the CDR3: TGTGCCAGCAGTGAGACAGGACCCAGACTGGAGTACTTC. This gives the protein CASSETGPRLEYF. The J gene is TRBJ2-7, the V gene TRBV2, with D possibly matching TRBD1 (6 bases). The CDR3 runs to 13 residues. Trimming removed 3 bases at V and 11 bases at J, with 17 bases between. CDR1 SNHLY and CDR2 FYNNEI come from the germline V gene. Based on the CDR3 plus reference TRBV2 and TRBJ2-7, the full variable domain is EPEVTQTPSHQVTQMGQEVILRCVPISNHLYFYWYRQILGQKVEFLVSFYNNEISEKSEIFDDQFSVERPDGSNFTLKIRSTKLEDSAMYFCASSETGPRLEYFGPGTRLTVT.

The chain carries TRBV6-5 and TRBJ1-6, with D maybe TRBD1 (5 bases). This CDR3 contains 16 residues. Germline V gene sequence: CDR1 MNHEY, CDR2 SVGAGI. The V end lost 0 bases, the J end lost 5 bases, and 11 bases lay between the germline ends. CDR3 sequence: CASSYSGQANNSPLHF. The CDR3 coding sequence is TGTGCCAGCAGTTACTCGGGGCAGGCGAATAATTCACCCCTCCACTTT.

V usage is TRBV11-1 and J usage is TRBJ2-1; 7 bases are a match to TRBD2. Germline values: CDR1 SGHAT, CDR2 FQDESV (reference sequence). The CDR3 sequence is 15 residues long. J lost 8 bases, V lost 4 bases, and 11 bases had no gene match. CDR3 sequence: CASSSLGGSVDEQFF. The CDR3 region has the DNA TGTGCCAGCAGCTCCCTGGGGGGGTCGGTGGATGAGCAGTTCTTC.

This clone was found a few times. This chain links TRBV5-4 with TRBJ2-7; TRBD2 aligns across 14 bases. J lost 3 bases, V lost 0 bases, and 2 bases had no gene match. CDR1 SGHNT and CDR2 YYREEE come from the germline V gene (reference sequence). CDR3 length: 16 amino acids. CDR3 region: CASSLGTSGGNYEQYF. The CDR3 DNA sequence: TGTGCCAGCAGCTTGGGGACTAGCGGGGGGAACTACGAGCAGTACTTC.